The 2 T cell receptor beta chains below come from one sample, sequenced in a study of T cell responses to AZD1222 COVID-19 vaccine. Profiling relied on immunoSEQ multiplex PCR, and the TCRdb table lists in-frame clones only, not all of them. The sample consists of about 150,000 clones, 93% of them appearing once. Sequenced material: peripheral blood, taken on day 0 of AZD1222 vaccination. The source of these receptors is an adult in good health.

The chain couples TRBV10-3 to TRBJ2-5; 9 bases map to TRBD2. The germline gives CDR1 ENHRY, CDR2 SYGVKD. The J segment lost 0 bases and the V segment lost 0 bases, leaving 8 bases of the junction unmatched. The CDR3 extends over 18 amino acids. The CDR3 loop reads CAISESGRASGDQETQYF. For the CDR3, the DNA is TGTGCCATCAGTGAGTCAGGAAGGGCTAGCGGGGACCAAGAGACCCAGTACTTC.

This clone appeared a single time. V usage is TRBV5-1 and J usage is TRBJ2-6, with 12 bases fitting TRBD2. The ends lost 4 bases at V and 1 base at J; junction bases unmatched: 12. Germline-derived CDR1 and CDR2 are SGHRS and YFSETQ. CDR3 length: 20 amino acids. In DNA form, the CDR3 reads TGCGCCAGCAGCATCCTAGCGGGAGGGCCTGAAGTATCTGGGGCCAACGTCCTGACTTTC. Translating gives CASSILAGGPEVSGANVLTF.